This is a list of T cell receptor beta chains from one sample in a study of blood T cells in healthy people across ages. TCRdb re-called the 5' RACE reads through MiXCR, storing one row per CDR3 protein. Of about 1.6 million distinct CDR3 sequences in the sample, roughly 32% were seen once. The source material was blood. All receptors come from a woman in her 30s in good health. Each CDR3 is given without its conserved first and last residue. Each record gives: clone size, J gene, V gene, D gene, CDR3 protein. A D gene is named only where the DNA matches it firmly. For some rows the clone size is stated as once, few or many, or as a class when expanded; others skip it.

few | TRBJ2-3 | TRBV9 | TRBD1 | ASSADRGRRTQY
NA | TRBJ2-7 | TRBV5-1 | NA | TSSLAPPIQGEQY
NA | TRBJ2-5 | TRBV27 | TRBD2 | ASSWREGETQY
NA | TRBJ2-5 | TRBV6-1 | NA | ASTRGLVGEAQY
few | TRBJ2-5 | TRBV15 | NA | ATSREYWTVGETQY
NA | TRBJ2-3 | TRBV9 | TRBD1 | ASSARGGTGSDTQY
NA | TRBJ2-3 | TRBV19 | NA | ASSMRAGSTDTQY
few | TRBJ2-4 | TRBV24-1 | TRBD1 | ATSEWTGLRGKNIQY
NA | TRBJ2-1 | TRBV20-1 | NA | SASLAGAYNEQF
NA | TRBJ1-4 | TRBV7-8 | TRBD1 | ASSLTGGYEKLF
NA | TRBJ2-3 | TRBV6-1 | NA | ASSRGAQDTQY
NA | TRBJ2-1 | TRBV6-5 | NA | ASSYSLDDSDEQF
NA | TRBJ2-4 | TRBV6-1 | NA | ASSEARDFLALAKNIQY
NA | TRBJ1-2 | TRBV7-6 | NA | ASSPREASGYT
few | TRBJ2-5 | TRBV7-7 | NA | ASSLVGKGSHETQY
NA | TRBJ2-4 | TRBV20-1 | TRBD1 | SAYTTGGKNIQY
many | TRBJ2-7 | TRBV12-3/TRBV12-4 | TRBD1 | ASSHATGGKRSYEQY
NA | TRBJ2-1 | TRBV2 | TRBD2 | ASSESDVAGESLGYNEQF
many | TRBJ2-7 | TRBV2 | NA | ASSGGGASLDYEQY
few | TRBJ2-7 | TRBV20-1 | NA | SARHRGGSGEQY
few | TRBJ1-2 | TRBV30 | NA | AWSGGIDYGYT
few | TRBJ1-1 | TRBV6-2/TRBV6-3 | TRBD1 | ASSFGRRTVKIGTAFGNTEAF
NA | TRBJ1-2 | TRBV9 | NA | ASSAQSGGTSDGYT
few | TRBJ2-1 | TRBV12-3/TRBV12-4 | NA | ATVRGSSYNEQF
once | TRBJ2-7 | TRBV15 | NA | ATSREHPAAFSVQY